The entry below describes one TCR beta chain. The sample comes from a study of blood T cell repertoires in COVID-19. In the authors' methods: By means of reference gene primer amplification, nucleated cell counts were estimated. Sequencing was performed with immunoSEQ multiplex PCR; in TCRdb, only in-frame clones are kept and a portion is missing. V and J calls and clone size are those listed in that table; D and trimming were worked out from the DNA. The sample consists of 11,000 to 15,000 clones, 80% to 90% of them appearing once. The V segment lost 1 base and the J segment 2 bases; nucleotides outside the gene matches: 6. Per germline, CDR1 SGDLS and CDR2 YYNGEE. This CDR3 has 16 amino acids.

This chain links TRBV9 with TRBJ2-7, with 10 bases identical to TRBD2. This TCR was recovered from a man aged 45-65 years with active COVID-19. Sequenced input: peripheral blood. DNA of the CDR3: TGTGCCAGCAGCGTAATGGCTAGCGGGGGACCCTACGAGCAGTACTTC. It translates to CASSVMASGGPYEQYF. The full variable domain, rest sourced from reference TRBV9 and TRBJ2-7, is DSGVTQTPKHLITATGQRVTLRCSPRSGDLSVYWYQQSLDQGLQFLIQYYNGEERAKGNILERFSAQQFPDLHSELNLSSLELGDSALYFCASSVMASGGPYEQYFGPGTRLTVT.